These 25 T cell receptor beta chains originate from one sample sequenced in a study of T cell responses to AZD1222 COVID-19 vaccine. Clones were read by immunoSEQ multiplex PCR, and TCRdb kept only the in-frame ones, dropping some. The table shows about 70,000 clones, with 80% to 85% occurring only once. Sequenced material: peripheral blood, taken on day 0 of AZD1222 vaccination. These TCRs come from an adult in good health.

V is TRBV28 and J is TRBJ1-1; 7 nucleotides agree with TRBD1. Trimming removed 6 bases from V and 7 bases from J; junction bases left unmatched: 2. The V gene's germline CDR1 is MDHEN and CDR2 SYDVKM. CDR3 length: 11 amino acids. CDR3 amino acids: CASRGQREAFF. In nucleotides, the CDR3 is TGTGCCAGCAGGGGACAGCGTGAAGCTTTCTTT.

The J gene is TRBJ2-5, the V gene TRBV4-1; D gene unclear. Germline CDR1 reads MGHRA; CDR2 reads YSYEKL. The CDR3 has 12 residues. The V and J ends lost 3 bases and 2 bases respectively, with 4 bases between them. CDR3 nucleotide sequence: TGCGCCAGCAGCCACCCACAAGAGACCCAGTACTTC. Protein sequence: CASSHPQETQYF.

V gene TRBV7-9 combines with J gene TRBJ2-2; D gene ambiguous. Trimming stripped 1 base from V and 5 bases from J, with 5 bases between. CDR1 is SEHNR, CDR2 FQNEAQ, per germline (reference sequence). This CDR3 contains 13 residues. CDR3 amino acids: CASSLGRTGELFF. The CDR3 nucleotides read TGTGCCAGCAGCTTAGGCCGGACCGGGGAGCTGTTTTTT.

CDR3 coding DNA: TGTGCCAGCAGCGCCCCCTCCTATAATTCACCCCTCCACTTT. It codes for CASSAPSYNSPLHF. The genes are TRBV7-2 and TRBJ1-6; D unclear. V was trimmed by 5 bases and J by 0 bases, leaving 5 bases between them. The CDR3 runs 14 residues. The germline gives CDR1 SGHTA, CDR2 FQGNSA.

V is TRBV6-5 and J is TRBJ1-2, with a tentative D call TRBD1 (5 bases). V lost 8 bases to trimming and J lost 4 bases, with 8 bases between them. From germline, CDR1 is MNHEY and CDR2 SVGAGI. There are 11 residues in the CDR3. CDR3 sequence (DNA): TGTGCCAGCGTTGACAGCTATGGCTACACCTTC. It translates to CASVDSYGYTF.

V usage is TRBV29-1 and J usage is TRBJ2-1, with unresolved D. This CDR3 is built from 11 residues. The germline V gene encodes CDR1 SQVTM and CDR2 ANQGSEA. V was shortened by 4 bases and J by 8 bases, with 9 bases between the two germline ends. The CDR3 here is CSVVSFDEQFF. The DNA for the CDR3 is TGCAGCGTTGTGAGTTTCGATGAGCAGTTCTTC.

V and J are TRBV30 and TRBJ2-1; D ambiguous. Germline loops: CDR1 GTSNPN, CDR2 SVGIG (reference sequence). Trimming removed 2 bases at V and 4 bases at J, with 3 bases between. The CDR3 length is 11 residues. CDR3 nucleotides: TGTGCCTGGAGTCTGTACAATGAGCAGTTCTTC. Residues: CAWSLYNEQFF.

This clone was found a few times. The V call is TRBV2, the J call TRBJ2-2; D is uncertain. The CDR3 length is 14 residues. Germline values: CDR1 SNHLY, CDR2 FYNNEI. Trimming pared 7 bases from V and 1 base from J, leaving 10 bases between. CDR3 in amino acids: CASKVAGNTGELFF. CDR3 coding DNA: TGTGCCAGCAAGGTTGCAGGGAACACCGGGGAGCTGTTTTTT.

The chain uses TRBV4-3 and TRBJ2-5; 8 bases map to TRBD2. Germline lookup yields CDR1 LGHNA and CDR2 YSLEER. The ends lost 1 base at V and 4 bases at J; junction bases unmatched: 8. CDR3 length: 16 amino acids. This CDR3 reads CASSQGGAGGGETQYF. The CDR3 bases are TGCGCCAGCAGCCAAGGTGGGGCGGGGGGTGGAGAGACCCAGTACTTC.

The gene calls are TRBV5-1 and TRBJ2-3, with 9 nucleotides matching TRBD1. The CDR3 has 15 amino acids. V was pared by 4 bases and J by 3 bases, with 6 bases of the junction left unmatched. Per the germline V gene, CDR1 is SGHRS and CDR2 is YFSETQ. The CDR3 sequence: CASSPQQGATDTQYF. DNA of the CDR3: TGCGCCAGCAGCCCCCAACAGGGGGCAACAGATACGCAGTATTTT.

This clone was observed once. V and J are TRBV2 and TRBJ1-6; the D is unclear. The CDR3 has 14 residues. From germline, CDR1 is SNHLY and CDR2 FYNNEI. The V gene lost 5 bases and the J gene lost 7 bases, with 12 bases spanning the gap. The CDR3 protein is CASSPQVQNSPLHF. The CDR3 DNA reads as TGTGCCAGCAGTCCCCAGGTACAGAATTCACCCCTCCACTTT.

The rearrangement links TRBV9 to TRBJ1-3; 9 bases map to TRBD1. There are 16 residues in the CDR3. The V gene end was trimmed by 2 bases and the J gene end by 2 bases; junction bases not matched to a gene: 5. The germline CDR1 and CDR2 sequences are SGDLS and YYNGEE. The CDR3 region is CASSVTGGEAGNTIYF. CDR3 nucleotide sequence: TGTGCCAGCAGCGTTACAGGGGGCGAAGCTGGAAACACCATATATTTT.

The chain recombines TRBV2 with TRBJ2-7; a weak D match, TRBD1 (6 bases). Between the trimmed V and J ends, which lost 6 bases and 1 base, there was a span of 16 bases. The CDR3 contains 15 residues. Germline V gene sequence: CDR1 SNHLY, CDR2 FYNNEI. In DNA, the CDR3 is TGTGCCAGCAGACCCCGGGTAACAGGGTCCTACGAGCAGTACTTC. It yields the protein CASRPRVTGSYEQYF.

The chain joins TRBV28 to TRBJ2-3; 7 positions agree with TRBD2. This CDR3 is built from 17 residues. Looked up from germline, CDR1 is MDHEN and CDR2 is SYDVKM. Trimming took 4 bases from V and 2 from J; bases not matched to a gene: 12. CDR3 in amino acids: CASSSSGLERSTDTQYF. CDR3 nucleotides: TGTGCCAGCAGTTCTTCTGGACTAGAAAGATCCACAGATACGCAGTATTTT.

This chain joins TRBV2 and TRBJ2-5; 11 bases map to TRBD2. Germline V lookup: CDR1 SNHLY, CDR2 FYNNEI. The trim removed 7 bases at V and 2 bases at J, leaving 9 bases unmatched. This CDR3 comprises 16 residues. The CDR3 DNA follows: TGTGCCAGCAATCCTTTGACTAGCGGGGAACAAGAGACCCAGTACTTC. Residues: CASNPLTSGEQETQYF.

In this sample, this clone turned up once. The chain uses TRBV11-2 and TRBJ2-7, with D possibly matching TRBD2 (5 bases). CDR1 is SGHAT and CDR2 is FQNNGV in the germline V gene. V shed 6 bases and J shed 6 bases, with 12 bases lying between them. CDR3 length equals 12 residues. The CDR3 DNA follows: TGTGCCAGCAGTCCCCGTGGGAGCGAGCAGTACTTC. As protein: CASSPRGSEQYF.

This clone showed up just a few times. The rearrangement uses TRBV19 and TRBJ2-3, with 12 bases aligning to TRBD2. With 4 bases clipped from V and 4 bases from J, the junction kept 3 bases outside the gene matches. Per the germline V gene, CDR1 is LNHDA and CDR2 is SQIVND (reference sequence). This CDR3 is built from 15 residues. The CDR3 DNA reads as TGTGCCAGTAGTACGACTAGCGGGGGTCCAGATACGCAGTATTTT. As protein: CASSTTSGGPDTQYF.

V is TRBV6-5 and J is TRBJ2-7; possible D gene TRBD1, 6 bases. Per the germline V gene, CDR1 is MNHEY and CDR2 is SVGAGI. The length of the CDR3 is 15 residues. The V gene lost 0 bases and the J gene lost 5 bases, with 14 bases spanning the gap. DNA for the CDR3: TGTGCCAGCAGTTACTCGGCAGGGGCTGTTCACGAGCAGTACTTC. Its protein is CASSYSAGAVHEQYF.

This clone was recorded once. CDR3 coding DNA: TGTGCCAGCAGCGTAGCACAGGGCCCACAAGAGACCCAGTACTTC. The encoded protein is CASSVAQGPQETQYF. The rearrangement uses TRBV9 and TRBJ2-5; a possible D gene is TRBD1 (6 bases). The germline CDR1 and CDR2 sequences are SGDLS and YYNGEE. This CDR3 has 15 amino acids. The ends were cut back, 0 bases at V and 2 bases at J, with 11 bases in the middle.

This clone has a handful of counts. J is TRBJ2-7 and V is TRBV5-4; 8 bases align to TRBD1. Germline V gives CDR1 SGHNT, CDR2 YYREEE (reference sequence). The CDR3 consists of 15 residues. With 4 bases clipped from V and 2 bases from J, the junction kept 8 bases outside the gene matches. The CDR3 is CASSGGQGIAYEQYF. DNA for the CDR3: TGTGCCAGCAGCGGAGGACAGGGAATCGCCTACGAGCAGTACTTC.

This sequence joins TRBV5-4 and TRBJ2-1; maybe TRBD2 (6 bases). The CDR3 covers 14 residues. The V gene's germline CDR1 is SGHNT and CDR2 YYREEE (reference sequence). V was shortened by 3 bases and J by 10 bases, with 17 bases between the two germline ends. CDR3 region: CASSSRGNPREQFF. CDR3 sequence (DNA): TGTGCCAGCAGCTCCCGGGGGAACCCGAGGGAGCAGTTCTTC.

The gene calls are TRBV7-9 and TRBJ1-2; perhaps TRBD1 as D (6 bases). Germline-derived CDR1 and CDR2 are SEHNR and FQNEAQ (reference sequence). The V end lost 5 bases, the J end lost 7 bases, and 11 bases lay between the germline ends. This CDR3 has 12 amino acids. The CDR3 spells CASSPDRFGYTF. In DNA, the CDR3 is TGTGCCAGCAGCCCCGACAGGTTTGGCTACACCTTC.

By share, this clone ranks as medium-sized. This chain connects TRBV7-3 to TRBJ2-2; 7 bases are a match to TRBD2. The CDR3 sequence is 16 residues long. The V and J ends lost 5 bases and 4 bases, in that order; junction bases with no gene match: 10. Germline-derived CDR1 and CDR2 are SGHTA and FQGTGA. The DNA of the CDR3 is TGTGCCAGCAGCGTATCGACTAGCCGGGGCACCGGGGAGCTGTTTTTT. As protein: CASSVSTSRGTGELFF.

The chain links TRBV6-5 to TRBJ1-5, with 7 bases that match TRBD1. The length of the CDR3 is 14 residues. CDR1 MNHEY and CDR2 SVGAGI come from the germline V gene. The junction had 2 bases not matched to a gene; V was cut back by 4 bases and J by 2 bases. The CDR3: CASSFDRGNQPQHF. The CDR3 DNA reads TGTGCCAGCAGTTTCGACAGGGGCAATCAGCCCCAGCATTTT.

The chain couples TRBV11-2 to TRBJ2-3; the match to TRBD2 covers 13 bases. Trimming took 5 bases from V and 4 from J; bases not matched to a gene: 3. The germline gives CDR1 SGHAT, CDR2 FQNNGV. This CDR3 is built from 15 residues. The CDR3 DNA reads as TGTGCCAGCAGCCTAGGACTAGCGGGGGCAGATACGCAGTATTTT. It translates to CASSLGLAGADTQYF.